The present T cell receptor beta chain was sequenced within a study of blood T cell repertoires in COVID-19. Study in general: Researchers got acute and convalescent COVID-19 samples from the United States, Italy and Spain.

The CDR3 sequence is 15 residues long. V gave up 4 bases and J gave up 7 bases; unmatched junction bases: 12. Germline CDR1 reads SGHRS; CDR2 reads YFSETQ. The protocol was immunoSEQ multiplex PCR, while the TCRdb copy is restricted to in-frame clones and leaves out a portion. The top ten hold under 3.5% of the sample, which has 150,000 to 200,000 clones, 86% seen once. Sequencing used peripheral blood. The sequence was collected from a man aged 65 to 85 with acute or convalescent COVID-19. This sequence joins TRBV5-1 and TRBJ2-7, with 9 bases identical to TRBD1. For the CDR3, the DNA is TGCGCCAGCAGCGTAGTACCGGGACAGGGAATGGAGCAGTACTTC. Amino acids: CASSVVPGQGMEQYF.